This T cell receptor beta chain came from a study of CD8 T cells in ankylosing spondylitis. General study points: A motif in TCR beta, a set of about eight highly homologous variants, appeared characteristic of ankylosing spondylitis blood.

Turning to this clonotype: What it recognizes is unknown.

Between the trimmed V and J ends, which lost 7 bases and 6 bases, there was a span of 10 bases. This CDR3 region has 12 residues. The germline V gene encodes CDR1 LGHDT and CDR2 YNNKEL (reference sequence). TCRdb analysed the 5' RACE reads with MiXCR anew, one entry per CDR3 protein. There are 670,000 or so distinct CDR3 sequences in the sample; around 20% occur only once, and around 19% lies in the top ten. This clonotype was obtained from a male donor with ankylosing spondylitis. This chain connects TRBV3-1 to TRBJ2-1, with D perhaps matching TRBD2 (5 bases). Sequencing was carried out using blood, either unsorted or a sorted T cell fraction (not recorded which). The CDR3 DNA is TGTGCCAGCAACGGGGTAAGCAATGAGCAGTTCTTC. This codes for CASNGVSNEQFF.